The clone carrying this T cell receptor beta chain was recorded many times. Its antigen is not known. The record originates from a study of T-cell reconstitution after alpha-beta-depleted transplantation in children. Study-level points and caveats: T-cell numbers and diversity one year post-transplant derived largely from freshly generated T cells. About two months after transplant, alpha-beta T cells reportedly came from several hundred expanded graft clones. Day-60 TCRbeta diversity that was high in some patients was derived from surviving recipient T cells and thymic progenitors.

During its preparation, the TCRbeta library received unique molecular identifiers. TCRdb recomputed calls from the PCR reads with MiXCR, one row per CDR3 protein. The data show 780,000 or so distinct CDR3 sequences, 16% seen once. Looked up from germline, CDR1 is DFQATT and CDR2 is SNEGSKA (reference sequence). The CDR3 loop spans 15 amino acids. J lost 1 base, V lost 3 bases, and 5 bases had no gene match. Material: PBMCs, mostly from graft donor cells, obtained 360 days after TCRalphabeta/CD19-depleted stem cell transplant. The chain employs TRBV20-1 and TRBJ2-3; 9 positions agree with TRBD1. The TCR sequence derives from a male patient between 5 and 17 years old who had a stem cell transplant for acute lymphoblastic leukemia, so the T cells may come from the graft donor. The CDR3 DNA is TGCAGTGCTAGCCGGCGGGACAGGGGCACAGATACGCAGTATTTT. Amino acids: CSASRRDRGTDTQYF.